The present T cell receptor (beta chain) was sequenced within a study of blood T cell repertoires in COVID-19. A word on this clone: Distinct nucleotide sequences in the sample also encode this CDR3.

The CDR3 spans 14 residues. The germline V gene has CDR1 SGHRS and CDR2 YFSETQ. Trimming cost V 2 bases and J 2 bases, with 10 bases left between them. This table comes from immunoSEQ multiplex PCR, and its TCRdb copy is limited to in-frame clones, with some not included. The data hold approximately 260,000 clones, with just under 90% observed a single time. Donors in Cohort 3 who had recovered were those with two negative PCRs, healthcare professional clearance, or resolution of their symptoms. The receptor was isolated from a woman aged 60 to 75 who had recovered from COVID-19. The V and J genes are TRBV5-1 and TRBJ1-2, with TRBD1 as a possible D gene (6 bases). The sequencing input was PBMCs or T cells enriched from blood (not recorded which). For the CDR3, the DNA is TGCGCCAGCAGCTTAGAAACAGGGAACTATGGCTACACCTTC. Translation gives CASSLETGNYGYTF.